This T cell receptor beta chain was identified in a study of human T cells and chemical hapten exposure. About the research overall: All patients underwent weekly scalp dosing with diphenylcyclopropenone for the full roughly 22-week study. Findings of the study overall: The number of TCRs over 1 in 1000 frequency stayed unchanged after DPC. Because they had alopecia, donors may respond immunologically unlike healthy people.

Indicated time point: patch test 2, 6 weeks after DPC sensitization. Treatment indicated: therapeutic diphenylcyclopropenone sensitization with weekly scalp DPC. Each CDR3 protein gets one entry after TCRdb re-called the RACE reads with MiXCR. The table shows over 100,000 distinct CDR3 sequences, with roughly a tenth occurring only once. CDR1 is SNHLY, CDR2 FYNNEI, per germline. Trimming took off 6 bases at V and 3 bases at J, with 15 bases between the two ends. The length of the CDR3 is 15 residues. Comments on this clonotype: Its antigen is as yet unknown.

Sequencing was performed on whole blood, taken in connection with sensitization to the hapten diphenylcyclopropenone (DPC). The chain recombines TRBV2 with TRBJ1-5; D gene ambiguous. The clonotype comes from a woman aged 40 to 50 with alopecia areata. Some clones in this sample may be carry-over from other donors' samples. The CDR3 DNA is TGTGCCAGCAGAAGAGATTCGGTATCCAATCAGCCCCAGCATTTT. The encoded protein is CASRRDSVSNQPQHF. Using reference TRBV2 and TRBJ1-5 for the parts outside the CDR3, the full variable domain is EPEVTQTPSHQVTQMGQEVILRCVPISNHLYFYWYRQILGQKVEFLVSFYNNEISEKSEIFDDQFSVERPDGSNFTLKIRSTKLEDSAMYFCASRRDSVSNQPQHFGDGTRLSIL.